The T cell receptor (beta chain) under discussion was sequenced for a study of T cell responses to AZD1222 COVID-19 vaccine. General observations from the study: White British people made up most donors, females outnumbered males, and clonal diversity was possibly underestimated.

Trimming removed 5 bases from V and 2 bases from J; junction bases left unmatched: 9. CDR3 length equals 16 residues. CDR1 SNHLY and CDR2 FYNNEI come from the germline V gene. Sequencing used immunoSEQ multiplex PCR; TCRdb keeps in-frame clones, though not all of them. This sample has around 200,000 clones, with 94% found just once. About this clone: Its cognate antigen is unknown.

The receptor's source is an adult who received the AZD1222 COVID-19 vaccine. Here the sequenced sample was peripheral blood, taken 28 days after the second AZD1222 dose. This rearrangement joins TRBV2 to TRBJ2-3; TRBD2 matches at 8 bases. The CDR3 DNA sequence: TGTGCCAGCAGTTTGAATGAGCGGGGGCCCACAGATACGCAGTATTTT. It encodes CASSLNERGPTDTQYF.